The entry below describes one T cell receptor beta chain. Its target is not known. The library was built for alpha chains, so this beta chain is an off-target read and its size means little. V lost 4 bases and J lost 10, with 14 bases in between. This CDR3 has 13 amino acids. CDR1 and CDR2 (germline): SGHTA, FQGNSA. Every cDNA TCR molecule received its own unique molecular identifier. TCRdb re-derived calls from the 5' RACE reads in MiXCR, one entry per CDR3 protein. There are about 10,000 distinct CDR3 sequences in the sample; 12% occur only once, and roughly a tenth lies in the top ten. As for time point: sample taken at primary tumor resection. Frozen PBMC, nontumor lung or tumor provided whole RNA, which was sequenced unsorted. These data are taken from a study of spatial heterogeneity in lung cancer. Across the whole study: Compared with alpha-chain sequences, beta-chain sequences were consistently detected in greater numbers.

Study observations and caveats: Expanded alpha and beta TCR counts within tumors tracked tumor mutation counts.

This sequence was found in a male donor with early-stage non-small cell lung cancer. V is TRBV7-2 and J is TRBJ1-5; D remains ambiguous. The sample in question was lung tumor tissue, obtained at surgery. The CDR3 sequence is CASSSNPEGPQHF. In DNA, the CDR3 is TGTGCCAGCAGCTCTAATCCGGAGGGACCCCAGCATTTT.